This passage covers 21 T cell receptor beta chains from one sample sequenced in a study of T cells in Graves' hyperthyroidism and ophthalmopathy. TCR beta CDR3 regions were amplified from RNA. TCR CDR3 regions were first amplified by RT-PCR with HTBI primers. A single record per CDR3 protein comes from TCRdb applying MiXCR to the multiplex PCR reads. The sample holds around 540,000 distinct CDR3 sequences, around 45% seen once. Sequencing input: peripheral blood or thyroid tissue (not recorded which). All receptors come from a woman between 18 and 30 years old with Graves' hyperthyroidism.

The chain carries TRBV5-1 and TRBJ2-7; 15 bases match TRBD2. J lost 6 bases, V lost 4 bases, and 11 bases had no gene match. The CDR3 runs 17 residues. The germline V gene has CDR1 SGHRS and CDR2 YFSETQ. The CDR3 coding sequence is TGCGCCAGCAGCCTAACTCGGACTAGCGGGAGGGCCGGCGAGCAGTACTTC. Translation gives CASSLTRTSGRAGEQYF.

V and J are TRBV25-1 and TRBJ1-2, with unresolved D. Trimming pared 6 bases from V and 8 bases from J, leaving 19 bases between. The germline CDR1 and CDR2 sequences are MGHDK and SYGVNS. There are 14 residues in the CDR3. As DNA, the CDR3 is TGTGCCAGCAGACCCATGGGCTCGGGGAGAGGCTACACCTTC. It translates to CASRPMGSGRGYTF.

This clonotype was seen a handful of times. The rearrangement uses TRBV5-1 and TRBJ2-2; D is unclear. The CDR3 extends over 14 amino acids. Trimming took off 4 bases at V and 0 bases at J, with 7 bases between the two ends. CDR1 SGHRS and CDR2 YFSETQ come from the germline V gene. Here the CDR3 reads CASSHNANTGELFF. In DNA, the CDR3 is TGCGCCAGCAGCCACAACGCGAACACCGGGGAGCTGTTTTTT.

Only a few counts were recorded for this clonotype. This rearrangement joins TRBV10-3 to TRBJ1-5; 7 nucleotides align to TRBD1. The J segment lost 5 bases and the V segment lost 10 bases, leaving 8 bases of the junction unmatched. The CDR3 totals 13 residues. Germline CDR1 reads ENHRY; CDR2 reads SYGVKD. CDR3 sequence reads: CASRQGFDQPQHF. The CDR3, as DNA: TGTGCCAGCAGACAGGGTTTCGATCAGCCCCAGCATTTT.

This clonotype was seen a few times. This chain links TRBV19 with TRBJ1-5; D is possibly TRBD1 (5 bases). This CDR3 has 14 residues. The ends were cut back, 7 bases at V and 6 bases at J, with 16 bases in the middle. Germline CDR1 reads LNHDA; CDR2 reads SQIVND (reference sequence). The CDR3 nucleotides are TGTGCCAGTAACCCTGGGGGTCTTGGTCAGCCCCAGCATTTT. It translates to CASNPGGLGQPQHF. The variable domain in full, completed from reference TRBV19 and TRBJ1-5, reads DGGITQSPKYLFRKEGQNVTLSCEQNLNHDAMYWYRQDPGQGLRLIYYSQIVNDFQKGDIAEGYSVSREKKESFPLTVTSAQKNPTAFYLCASNPGGLGQPQHFGDGTRLSIL.

CDR3 DNA sequence: TGTGCCATCAGTATCTCAAATGCCACAGGGCTGTATAGCTACACCTTC. Residues: CAISISNATGLYSYTF. The V call is TRBV10-3, the J call TRBJ1-2; possibly TRBD1 for D (6 bases). Germline CDR1 reads ENHRY; CDR2 reads SYGVKD. Trimming took 5 bases from V and 9 from J, leaving 25 bases between them. This CDR3 comprises 16 residues.

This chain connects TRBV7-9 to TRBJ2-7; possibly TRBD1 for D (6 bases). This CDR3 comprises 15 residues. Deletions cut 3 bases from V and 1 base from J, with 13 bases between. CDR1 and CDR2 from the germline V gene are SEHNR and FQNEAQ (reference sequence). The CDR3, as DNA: TGTGCCAGCAGCTTGGTAGGGGGTTTTTCCTACGAGCAGTACTTC. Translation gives CASSLVGGFSYEQYF.

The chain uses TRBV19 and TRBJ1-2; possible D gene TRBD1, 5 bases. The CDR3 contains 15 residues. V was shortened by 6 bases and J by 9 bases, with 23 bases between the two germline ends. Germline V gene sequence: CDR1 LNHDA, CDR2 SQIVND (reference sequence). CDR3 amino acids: CASSLQPRRDERYTF. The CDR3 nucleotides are TGTGCCAGTAGCCTACAACCCAGGAGGGACGAGCGCTACACCTTC.

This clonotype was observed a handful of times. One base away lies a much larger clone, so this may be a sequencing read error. CDR3 DNA: TGTGCCATCAGTTACTCGACAGGGGATAATTCACCCCTCCACTTT. Amino acid sequence: CAISYSTGDNSPLHF. The gene calls are TRBV6-5 and TRBJ1-6, with TRBD1 identical over 8 bases. CDR1 MNHEY and CDR2 SVGAGI come from the germline V gene. This CDR3 comprises 15 residues.

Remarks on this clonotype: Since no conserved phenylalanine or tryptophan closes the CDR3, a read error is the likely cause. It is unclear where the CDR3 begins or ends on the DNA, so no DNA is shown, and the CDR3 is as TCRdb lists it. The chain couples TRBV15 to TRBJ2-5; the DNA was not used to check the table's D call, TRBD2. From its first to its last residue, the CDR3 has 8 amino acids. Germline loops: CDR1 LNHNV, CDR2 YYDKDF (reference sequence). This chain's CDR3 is CATSRGGL.

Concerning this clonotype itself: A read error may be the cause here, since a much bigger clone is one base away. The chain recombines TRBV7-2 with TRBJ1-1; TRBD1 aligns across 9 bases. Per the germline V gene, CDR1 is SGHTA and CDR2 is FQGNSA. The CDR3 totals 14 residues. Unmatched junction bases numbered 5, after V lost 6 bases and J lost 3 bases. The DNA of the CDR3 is TGTGCCAGCAGGGGCCGGACAGGGGACACTGAAGCTTTCTTT. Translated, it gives CASRGRTGDTEAFF.

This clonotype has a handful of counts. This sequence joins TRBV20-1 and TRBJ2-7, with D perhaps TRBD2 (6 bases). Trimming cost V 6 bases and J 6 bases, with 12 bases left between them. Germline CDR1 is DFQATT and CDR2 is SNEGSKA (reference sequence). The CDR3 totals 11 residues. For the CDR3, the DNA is TGCAGTGCAAGCGGGCCGTTCGAGCAGTACTTC. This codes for CSASGPFEQYF.

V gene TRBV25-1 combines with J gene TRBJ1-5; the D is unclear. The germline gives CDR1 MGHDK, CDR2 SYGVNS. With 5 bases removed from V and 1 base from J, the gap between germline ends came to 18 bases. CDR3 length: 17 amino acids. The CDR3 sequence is CASSFTAAERSNQPQHF. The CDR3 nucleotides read TGTGCCAGCAGTTTTACGGCAGCCGAAAGGAGCAATCAGCCCCAGCATTTT.

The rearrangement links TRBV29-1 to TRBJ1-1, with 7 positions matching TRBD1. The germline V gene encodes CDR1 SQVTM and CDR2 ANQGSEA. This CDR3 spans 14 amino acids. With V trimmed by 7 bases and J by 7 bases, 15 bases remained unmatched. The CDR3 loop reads CSGNRGLGNNEAFF. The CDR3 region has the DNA TGCAGCGGAAACAGGGGTTTGGGTAATAATGAAGCTTTCTTT.

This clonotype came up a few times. CDR3 in DNA: TGTGCCAGCAGGACTAGCCAAGGAGAGACCCAGTACTTC. As protein: CASRTSQGETQYF. The chain employs TRBV14 and TRBJ2-5, with 7 bases aligning to TRBD2. V lost 6 bases and J lost 4; bases outside the gene matches: 5. The CDR3 has 13 amino acids. CDR1 and CDR2 (germline): SGHDN, FVKESK.

The CDR3 nucleotides are TGTGCCAGCAGCGGACAGGCGAGCACCATATATTTT. It specifies CASSGQASTIYF. The genes are TRBV6-4 and TRBJ1-3; 7 bases map to TRBD1. With V trimmed by 6 bases and J by 9 bases, 5 bases remained unmatched. This CDR3 contains 12 residues. In germline, CDR1 is MRHNA, CDR2 SNTAGT.

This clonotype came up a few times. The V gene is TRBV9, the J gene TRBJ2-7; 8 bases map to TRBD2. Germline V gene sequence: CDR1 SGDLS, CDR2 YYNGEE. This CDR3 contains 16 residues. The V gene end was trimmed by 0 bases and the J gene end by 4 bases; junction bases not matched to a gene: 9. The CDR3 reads CASSVDVAGPPYEQYF. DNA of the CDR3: TGTGCCAGCAGCGTAGATGTAGCGGGGCCCCCTTACGAGCAGTACTTC. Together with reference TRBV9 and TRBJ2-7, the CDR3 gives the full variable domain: DSGVTQTPKHLITATGQRVTLRCSPRSGDLSVYWYQQSLDQGLQFLIQYYNGEERAKGNILERFSAQQFPDLHSELNLSSLELGDSALYFCASSVDVAGPPYEQYFGPGTRLTVT.

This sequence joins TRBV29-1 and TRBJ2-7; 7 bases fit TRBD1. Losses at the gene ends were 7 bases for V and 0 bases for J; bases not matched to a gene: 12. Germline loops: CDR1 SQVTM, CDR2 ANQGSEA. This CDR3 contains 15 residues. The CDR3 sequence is CSGSTGQASSYEQYF. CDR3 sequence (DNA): TGCAGCGGATCGACCGGACAGGCAAGCTCCTACGAGCAGTACTTC.

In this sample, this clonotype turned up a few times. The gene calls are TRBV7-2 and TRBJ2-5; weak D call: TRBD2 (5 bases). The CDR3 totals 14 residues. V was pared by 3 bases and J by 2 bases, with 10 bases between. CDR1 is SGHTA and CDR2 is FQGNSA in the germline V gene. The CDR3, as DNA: TGTGCCAGCAGCTTGTGGGGAGAACAAGAGACCCAGTACTTC. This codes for CASSLWGEQETQYF.

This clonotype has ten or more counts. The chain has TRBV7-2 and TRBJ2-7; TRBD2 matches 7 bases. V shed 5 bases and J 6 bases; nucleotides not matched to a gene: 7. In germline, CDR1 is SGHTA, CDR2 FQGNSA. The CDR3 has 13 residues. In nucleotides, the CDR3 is TGTGCCAGCAGCGCCGGGACTATCCTCGAGCAGTACTTC. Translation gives CASSAGTILEQYF.

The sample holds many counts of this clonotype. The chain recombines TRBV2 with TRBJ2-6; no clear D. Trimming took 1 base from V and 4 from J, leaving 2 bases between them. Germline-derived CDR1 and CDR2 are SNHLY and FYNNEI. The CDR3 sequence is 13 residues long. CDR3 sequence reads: CASSEEGANVLTF. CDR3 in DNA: TGTGCCAGCAGTGAAGAAGGGGCCAACGTCCTGACTTTC.